The source of this TCR beta chain is a study of blood T cell repertoires in COVID-19 (TCRdb year 2020). About the study as a whole: The collaborator samples originated in the United States, Italy and Spain and spanned the acute and convalescent phases of COVID-19. A de-identified subject ID, COVID-19 status, age in years and sex were almost always included in the sample metadata. Samples were obtained from the ongoing ImmuneRACE study (first 160 participants) and from 1,254 subjects provided by 6 global collaborators. Where available, HLA class I and class II types were obtained from metadata supplied by the sample provider rather than from assay-based typing. The material from the prospective study consisted of cDNA or gDNA derived from T cells, B-cell-depleted T cells, or PBMCs. Deeply sampled blood TCRbeta repertoires from subjects exposed to, actively infected with, or recovered from COVID-19 were included in the dataset. A freely available public database, intended as a resource for researchers studying the immune response to SARS-CoV-2, is where the repertoires were released.

This clone was counted a single time. No antigen is known for it. There are no base qualities to consult, and no much larger clone falls within one base. TCRbeta CDR3 regions were amplified from genomic DNA using the immunoSEQ Assay, a bias-controlled multiplex PCR. On the authors' methods: The number of nucleated cells in each sample was estimated from the amplification of reference gene primers within the assay. Sequence reads were collapsed and filtered to measure the absolute abundance of every unique TCRbeta CDR3 rearrangement. For each sample, productive Simpson clonality was calculated as the square root of Simpson's diversity index over productive rearrangements. In its TCRdb copy, this immuneACCESS table keeps in-frame sequences only and misses some clones. Where compared with another copy, unresolved V genes explain less than half of these, and the others have no known cause. V and J calls and clone size follow that table, whereas D and trimming were derived from the DNA. The sample contains about 130,000 clones, approximately 80% of them found a single time. The top ten hold about 18% of the sample.

Each collaborating institution followed its own protocols to collect whole blood in K2EDTA tubes. For TCRbeta analysis, collaborators shipped samples in one of three forms: frozen whole blood, isolated PBMCs, or DNA extracted from either of those sample types. The germline V gene encodes CDR1 LNHDA and CDR2 SQIVND (reference sequence). Clipping removes 4 bases from V and 0 bases from J, with 16 as the unmatched junction base count. The CDR3 runs 21 residues from the cysteine to the phenylalanine. Just CDR3 DNA is preserved here, 63 bases in frame from base 1. The paper's findings and limits, for the study overall: The amount of clinical and demographic metadata varied by source and participant and was provided uncurated.

Sequenced: peripheral blood. The V and J segments used are TRBV19 and TRBJ2-2, and TRBD2 aligns with 11 junction nucleotides. The receptor was derived from an elderly man with acute or convalescent COVID-19. The sequenced DNA: TGTGCCAGTAGTACCTCAAAGGCTAGCGGGGGGCCGGATTCGAACACCGGGGAGCTGTTTTTT. It translates as CASSTSKASGGPDSNTGELFF.